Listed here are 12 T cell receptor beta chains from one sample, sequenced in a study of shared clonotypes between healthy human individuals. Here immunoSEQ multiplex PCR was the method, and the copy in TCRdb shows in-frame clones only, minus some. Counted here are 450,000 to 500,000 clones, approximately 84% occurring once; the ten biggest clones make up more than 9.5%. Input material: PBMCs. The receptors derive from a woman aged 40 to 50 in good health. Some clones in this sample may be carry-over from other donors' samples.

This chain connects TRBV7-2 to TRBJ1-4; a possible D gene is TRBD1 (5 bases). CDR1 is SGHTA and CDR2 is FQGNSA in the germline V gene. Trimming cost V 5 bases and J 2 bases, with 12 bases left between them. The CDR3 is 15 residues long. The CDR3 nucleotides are TGTGCCAGCAGCCCAGGGCCGGGGACTAATGAAAAACTGTTTTTT. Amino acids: CASSPGPGTNEKLFF.

CDR3 nucleotides: TGTGCCAGCAGTTTCGATTTCCAGAGCGCCAATCAGCCCCAGCATTTT. This codes for CASSFDFQSANQPQHF. The chain is built from TRBV28 and TRBJ1-5, with unresolved D. The CDR3 contains 16 residues. Germline CDR1 reads MDHEN; CDR2 reads SYDVKM. V was shortened by 3 bases and J by 3 bases, with 15 bases between the two germline ends.

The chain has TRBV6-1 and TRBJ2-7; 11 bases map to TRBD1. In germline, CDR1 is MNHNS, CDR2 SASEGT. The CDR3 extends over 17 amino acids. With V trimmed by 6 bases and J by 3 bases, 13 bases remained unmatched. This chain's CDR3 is CASREQDGTGGLYEQYF. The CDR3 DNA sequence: TGTGCCAGCAGGGAACAAGACGGGACAGGGGGTCTCTACGAGCAGTACTTC.

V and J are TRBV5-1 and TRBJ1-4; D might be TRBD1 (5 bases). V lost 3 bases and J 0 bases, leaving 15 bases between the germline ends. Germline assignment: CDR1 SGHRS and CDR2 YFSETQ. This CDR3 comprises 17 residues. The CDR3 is CASSSSWGTATNEKLFF. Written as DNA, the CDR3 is TGCGCCAGCAGCTCCTCATGGGGGACTGCAACTAATGAAAAACTGTTTTTT.

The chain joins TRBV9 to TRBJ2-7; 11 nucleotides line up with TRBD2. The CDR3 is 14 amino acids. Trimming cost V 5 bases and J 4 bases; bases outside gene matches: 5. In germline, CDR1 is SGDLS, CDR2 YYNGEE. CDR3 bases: TGTGCCAGCAGTCCCGGACTAGCGGGTTACGAGCAGTACTTC. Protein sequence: CASSPGLAGYEQYF.

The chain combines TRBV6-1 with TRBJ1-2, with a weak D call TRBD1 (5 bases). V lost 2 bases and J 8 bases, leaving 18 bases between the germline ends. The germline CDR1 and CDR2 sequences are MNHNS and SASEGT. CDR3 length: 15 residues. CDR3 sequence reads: CASSEHWGKLLGYTF. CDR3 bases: TGTGCCAGCAGTGAACATTGGGGCAAGCTTTTAGGCTACACCTTC.

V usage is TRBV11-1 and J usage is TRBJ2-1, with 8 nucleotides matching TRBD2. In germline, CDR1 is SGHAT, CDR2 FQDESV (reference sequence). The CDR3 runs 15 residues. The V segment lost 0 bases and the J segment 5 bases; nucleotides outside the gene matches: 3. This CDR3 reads CASSLAGRAHNEQFF. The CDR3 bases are TGTGCCAGCAGCTTAGCCGGGAGGGCCCACAATGAGCAGTTCTTC.

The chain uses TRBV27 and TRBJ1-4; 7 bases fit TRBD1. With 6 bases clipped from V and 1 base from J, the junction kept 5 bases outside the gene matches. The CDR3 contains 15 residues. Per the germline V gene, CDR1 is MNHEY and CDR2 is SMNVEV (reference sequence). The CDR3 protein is CASRGQDETNEKLFF. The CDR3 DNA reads TGTGCCAGCAGAGGACAGGACGAAACTAATGAAAAACTGTTTTTT.

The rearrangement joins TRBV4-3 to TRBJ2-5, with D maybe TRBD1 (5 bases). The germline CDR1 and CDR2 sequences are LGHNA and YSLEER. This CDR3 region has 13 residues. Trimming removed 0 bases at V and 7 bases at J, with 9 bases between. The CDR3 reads CASSQDGAATQYF. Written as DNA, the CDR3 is TGCGCCAGCAGCCAAGATGGGGCGGCGACCCAGTACTTC.

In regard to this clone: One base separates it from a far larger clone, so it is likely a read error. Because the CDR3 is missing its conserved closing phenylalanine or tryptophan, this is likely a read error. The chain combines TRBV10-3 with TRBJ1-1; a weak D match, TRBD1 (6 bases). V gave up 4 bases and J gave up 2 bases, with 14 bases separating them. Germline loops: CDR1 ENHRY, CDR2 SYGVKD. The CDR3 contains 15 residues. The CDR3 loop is CAISVRQATNTEAFS. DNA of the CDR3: TGTGCCATCAGTGTACGACAGGCCACTAACACTGAAGCTTTCTCT.

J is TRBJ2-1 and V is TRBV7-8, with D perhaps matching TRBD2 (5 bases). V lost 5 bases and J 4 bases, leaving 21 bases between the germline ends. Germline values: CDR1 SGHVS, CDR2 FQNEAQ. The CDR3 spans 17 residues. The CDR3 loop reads CASSPTGSGWAYNEQFF. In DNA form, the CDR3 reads TGTGCCAGCAGCCCGACGGGGTCGGGGTGGGCGTACAATGAGCAGTTCTTC.

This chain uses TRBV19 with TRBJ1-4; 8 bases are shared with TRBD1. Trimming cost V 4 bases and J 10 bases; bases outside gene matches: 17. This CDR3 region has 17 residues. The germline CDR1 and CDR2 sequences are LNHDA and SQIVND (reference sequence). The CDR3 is CASSSRTGRETRGKLFF. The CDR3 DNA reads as TGTGCCAGTAGTAGTAGGACAGGGAGGGAGACAAGAGGAAAACTGTTTTTT. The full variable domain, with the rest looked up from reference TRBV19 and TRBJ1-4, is DGGITQSPKYLFRKEGQNVTLSCEQNLNHDAMYWYRQDPGQGLRLIYYSQIVNDFQKGDIAEGYSVSREKKESFPLTVTSAQKNPTAFYLCASSSRTGRETRGKLFFGSGTQLSVL.